Listed here are 8 T cell receptor beta chains from one sample, sequenced in a study of neurological immune-mediated disorders. TCRdb itself ran the 5' RACE reads through MiXCR, one entry per CDR3 protein. The sample lists under 90,000 distinct CDR3 sequences, approximately 9.4% occurring once. Sequenced material: PBMCs. The receptors stem from a man between 45 and 60 years old in good health.

In its sample, this clonotype was seen many times. This rearrangement joins TRBV29-1 to TRBJ2-5; 9 bases agree with TRBD1. CDR1 is SQVTM and CDR2 is ANQGSEA in the germline V gene. With V trimmed by 7 bases and J by 5 bases, 8 bases remained unmatched. There are 13 residues in the CDR3. CDR3 loop: CSAVTGGIETQYF. DNA of the CDR3: TGCAGCGCTGTGACAGGGGGAATCGAGACCCAGTACTTC.

At least ten counts were recorded for this clonotype. The rearrangement uses TRBV9 and TRBJ2-7, with D tentatively TRBD2 (6 bases). V dropped 4 bases and J dropped 1 base, with 15 bases sitting between them. The CDR3 extends over 15 amino acids. Germline CDR1 SGDLS, CDR2 YYNGEE. This CDR3 is CASSPYPGESYEQYF. The CDR3 DNA is TGTGCCAGCAGCCCGTACCCGGGGGAGTCCTACGAGCAGTACTTC. Combining the CDR3 with reference TRBV9 and TRBJ2-7 gives the whole variable domain DSGVTQTPKHLITATGQRVTLRCSPRSGDLSVYWYQQSLDQGLQFLIQYYNGEERAKGNILERFSAQQFPDLHSELNLSSLELGDSALYFCASSPYPGESYEQYFGPGTRLTVT.

Ten or more counts support this clonotype. For the CDR3, the DNA is TGTGCCAGCAGCCCACAGGGACCCTACAATGAGCAGTTCTTC. Protein sequence: CASSPQGPYNEQFF. The V call is TRBV7-2, the J call TRBJ2-1; possible D gene TRBD1, 6 bases. The CDR3 is 14 amino acids. Per germline, CDR1 SGHTA and CDR2 FQGNSA. Between the trimmed V and J ends, which lost 5 bases and 2 bases, there was a span of 10 bases.

A remark on this clonotype: Since a much larger clone is just one base distant, this may be a read error. The chain has TRBV5-4 and TRBJ1-6, with 7 positions matching TRBD1. The CDR3 runs to 15 residues. From germline, CDR1 is SGHNT and CDR2 YYREEE (reference sequence). The CDR3: CVSSLDGQVYSPLHF. For the CDR3, the DNA is TGTGTCAGCAGCTTGGATGGACAGGTTTATTCACCCCTCCACTTT.

This clonotype was counted at least ten times. This chain connects TRBV7-2 to TRBJ2-7; TRBD2 is a possible D gene (5 bases). The CDR3 covers 15 residues. CDR1 and CDR2 from the germline V gene are SGHTA and FQGNSA. With 3 bases removed from V and 4 bases from J, the gap between germline ends came to 16 bases. Written as DNA, the CDR3 is TGTGCCAGCAGCTTGGACTCGGGGTTATCTTACGAGCAGTACTTC. Translation gives CASSLDSGLSYEQYF.

The sample holds many counts of this clonotype. The CDR3 sequence: CASSQDRSTNEKLFF. For the CDR3, the DNA is TGTGCCAGCAGCCAGGACAGGTCAACTAATGAAAAACTGTTTTTT. The V and J genes are TRBV7-2 and TRBJ1-4; TRBD1 agrees at 7 bases. The CDR3 has 15 amino acids. CDR1 SGHTA and CDR2 FQGNSA come from the germline V gene. Trimming at V came to 5 bases and at J to 0 bases, leaving 3 bases not matched to a gene.

This clonotype was detected ten times or more. In nucleotides, the CDR3 is TGCAGTGCTAGAGGGCCCGGCCCAAGCTCCTACGAGCAGTACTTC. This encodes CSARGPGPSSYEQYF. V usage is TRBV20-1 and J usage is TRBJ2-7; D unclear. The germline CDR1 and CDR2 sequences are DFQATT and SNEGSKA (reference sequence). This CDR3 contains 15 residues. Trimming took 1 base from V and 0 from J, leaving 13 bases between them.

This clonotype was seen many times. The gene calls are TRBV29-1 and TRBJ1-2; D not resolved. This CDR3 contains 12 residues. CDR1 and CDR2 (germline): SQVTM, ANQGSEA. V dropped 4 bases and J dropped 5 bases, with 11 bases sitting between them. The CDR3 nucleotides are TGCAGCGTTGGGGGTTCGCTATATGGCTACACCTTC. Translated, it gives CSVGGSLYGYTF.